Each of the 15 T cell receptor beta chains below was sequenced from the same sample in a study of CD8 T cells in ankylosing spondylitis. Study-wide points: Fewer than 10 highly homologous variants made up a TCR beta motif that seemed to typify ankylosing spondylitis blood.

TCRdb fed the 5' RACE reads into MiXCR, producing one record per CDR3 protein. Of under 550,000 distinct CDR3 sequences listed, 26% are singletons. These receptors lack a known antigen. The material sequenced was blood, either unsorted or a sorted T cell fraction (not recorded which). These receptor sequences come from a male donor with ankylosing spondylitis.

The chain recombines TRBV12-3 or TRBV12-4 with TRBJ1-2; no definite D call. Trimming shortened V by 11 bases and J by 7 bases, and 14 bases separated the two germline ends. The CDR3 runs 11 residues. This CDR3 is CAAWEMGGYTF. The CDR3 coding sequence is TGTGCCGCCTGGGAGATGGGTGGCTACACCTTC.

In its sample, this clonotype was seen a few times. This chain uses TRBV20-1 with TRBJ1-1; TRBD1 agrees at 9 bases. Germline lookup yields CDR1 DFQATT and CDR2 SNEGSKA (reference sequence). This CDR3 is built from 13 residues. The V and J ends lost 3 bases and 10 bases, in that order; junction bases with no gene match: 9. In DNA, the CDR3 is TGCAGTGCTAGCTGGACAGGGGCCCCGGGAGCTTTCTTT. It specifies CSASWTGAPGAFF.

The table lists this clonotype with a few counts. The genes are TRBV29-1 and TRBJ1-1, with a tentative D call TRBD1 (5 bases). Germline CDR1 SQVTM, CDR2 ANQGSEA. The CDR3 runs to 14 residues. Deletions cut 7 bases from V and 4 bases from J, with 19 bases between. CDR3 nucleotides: TGCAGCGCCTACGATAGGGGCGCCGGCACTGAAGCTTTCTTT. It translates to CSAYDRGAGTEAFF. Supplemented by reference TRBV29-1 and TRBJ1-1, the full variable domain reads SAVISQKPSRDICQRGTSLTIQCQVDSQVTMMFWYRQQPGQSLTLIATANQGSEATYESGFVIDKFPISRPNLTFSTLTVSNMSPEDSSIYLCSAYDRGAGTEAFFGQGTRLTVV.

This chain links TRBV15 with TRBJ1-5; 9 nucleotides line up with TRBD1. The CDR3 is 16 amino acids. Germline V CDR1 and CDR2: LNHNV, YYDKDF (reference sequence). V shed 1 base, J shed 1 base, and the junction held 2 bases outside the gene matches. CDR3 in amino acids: CATSRGGTGSNQPQHF. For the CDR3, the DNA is TGTGCCACCAGCAGAGGAGGGACAGGGAGCAATCAGCCCCAGCATTTT.

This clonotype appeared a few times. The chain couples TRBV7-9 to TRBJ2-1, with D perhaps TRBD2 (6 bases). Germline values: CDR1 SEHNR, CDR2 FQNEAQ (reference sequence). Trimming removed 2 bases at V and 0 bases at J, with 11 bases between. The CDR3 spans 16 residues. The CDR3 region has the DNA TGTGCCAGCAGCTTAAAGGCGGGATACTCCTACAATGAGCAGTTCTTC. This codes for CASSLKAGYSYNEQFF.

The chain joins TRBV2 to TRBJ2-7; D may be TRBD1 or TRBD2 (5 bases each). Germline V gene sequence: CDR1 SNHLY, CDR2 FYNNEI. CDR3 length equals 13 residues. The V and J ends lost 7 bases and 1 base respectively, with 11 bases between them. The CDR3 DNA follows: TGTGCCAGCACGTTTTGGGGGTCCTACGAGCAGTACTTC. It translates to CASTFWGSYEQYF. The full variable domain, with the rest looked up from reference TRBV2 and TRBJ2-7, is EPEVTQTPSHQVTQMGQEVILRCVPISNHLYFYWYRQILGQKVEFLVSFYNNEISEKSEIFDDQFSVERPDGSNFTLKIRSTKLEDSAMYFCASTFWGSYEQYFGPGTRLTVT.

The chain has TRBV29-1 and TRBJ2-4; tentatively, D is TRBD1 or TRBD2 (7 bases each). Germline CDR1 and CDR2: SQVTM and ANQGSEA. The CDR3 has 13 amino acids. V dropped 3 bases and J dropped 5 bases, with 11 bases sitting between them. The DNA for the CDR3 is TGCAGCGTTGATCAGGGGGGGGAAAACATTCAGTACTTC. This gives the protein CSVDQGGENIQYF.

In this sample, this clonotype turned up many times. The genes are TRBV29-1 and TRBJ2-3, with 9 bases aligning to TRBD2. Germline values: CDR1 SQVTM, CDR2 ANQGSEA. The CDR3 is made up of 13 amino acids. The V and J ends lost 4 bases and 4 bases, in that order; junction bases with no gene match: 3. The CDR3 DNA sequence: TGCAGCGTTGCACTAGCGGGCTCAGATACGCAGTATTTT. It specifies CSVALAGSDTQYF.

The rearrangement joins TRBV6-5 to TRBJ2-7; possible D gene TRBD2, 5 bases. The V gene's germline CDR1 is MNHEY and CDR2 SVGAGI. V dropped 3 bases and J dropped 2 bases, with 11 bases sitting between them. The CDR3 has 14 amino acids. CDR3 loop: CASSYRTGAYEQYV. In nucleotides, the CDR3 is TGTGCCAGCAGTTATCGGACTGGAGCCTACGAGCAGTACGTC.

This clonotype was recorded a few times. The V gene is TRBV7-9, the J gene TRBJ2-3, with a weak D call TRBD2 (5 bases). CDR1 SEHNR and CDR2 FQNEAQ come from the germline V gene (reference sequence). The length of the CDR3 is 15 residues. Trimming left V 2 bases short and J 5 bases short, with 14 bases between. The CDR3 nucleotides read TGTGCCAGCAGCTTAAGCAGGAACGGGGTAGATACGCAGTATTTT. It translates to CASSLSRNGVDTQYF.

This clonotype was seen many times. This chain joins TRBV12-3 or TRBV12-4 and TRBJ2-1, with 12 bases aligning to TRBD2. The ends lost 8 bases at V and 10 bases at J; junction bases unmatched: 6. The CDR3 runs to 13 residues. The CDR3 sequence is CASRLAGAGEQFF. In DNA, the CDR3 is TGTGCCAGCCGACTAGCGGGAGCCGGAGAGCAGTTCTTC.

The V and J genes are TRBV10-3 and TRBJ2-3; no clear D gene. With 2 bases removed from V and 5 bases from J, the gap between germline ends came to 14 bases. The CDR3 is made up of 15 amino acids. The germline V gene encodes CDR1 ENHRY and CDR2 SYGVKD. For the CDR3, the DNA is TGTGCCATCAGTGAGCCAGGCAAGAGAGGAGATACGCAGTATTTT. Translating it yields CAISEPGKRGDTQYF.

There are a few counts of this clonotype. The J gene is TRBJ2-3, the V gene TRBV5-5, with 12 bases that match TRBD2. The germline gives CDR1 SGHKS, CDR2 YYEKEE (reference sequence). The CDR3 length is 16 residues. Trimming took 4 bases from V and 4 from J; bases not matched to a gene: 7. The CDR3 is CASSPPTSGRADTQYF. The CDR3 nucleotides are TGTGCCAGCAGCCCTCCGACTAGCGGGAGAGCAGATACGCAGTATTTT.

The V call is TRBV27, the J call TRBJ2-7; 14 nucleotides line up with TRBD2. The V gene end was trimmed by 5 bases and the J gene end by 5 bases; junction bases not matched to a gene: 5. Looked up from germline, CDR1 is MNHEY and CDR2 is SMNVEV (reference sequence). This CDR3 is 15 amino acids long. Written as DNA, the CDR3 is TGTGCCAGCAGTACGGGACTAGCGGGAGTAAACGAGCAGTACGTC. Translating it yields CASSTGLAGVNEQYV.

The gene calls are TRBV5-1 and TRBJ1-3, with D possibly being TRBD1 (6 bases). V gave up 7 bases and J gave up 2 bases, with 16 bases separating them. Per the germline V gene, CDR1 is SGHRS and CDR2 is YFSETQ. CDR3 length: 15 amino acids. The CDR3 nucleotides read TGCGCCAGCCGCAAGGAGGCAGGGGCTGGAAACACCATATATTTT. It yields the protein CASRKEAGAGNTIYF.